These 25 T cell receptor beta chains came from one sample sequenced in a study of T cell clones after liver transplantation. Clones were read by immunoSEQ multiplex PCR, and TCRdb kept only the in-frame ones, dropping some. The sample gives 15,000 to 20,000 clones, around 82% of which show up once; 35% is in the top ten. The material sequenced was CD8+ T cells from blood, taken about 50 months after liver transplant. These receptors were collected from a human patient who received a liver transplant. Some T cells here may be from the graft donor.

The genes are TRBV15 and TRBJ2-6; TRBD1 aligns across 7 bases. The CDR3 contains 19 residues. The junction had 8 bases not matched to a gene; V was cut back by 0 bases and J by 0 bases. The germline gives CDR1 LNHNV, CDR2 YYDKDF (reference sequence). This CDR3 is CATSRDPGGTLSGANVLTF. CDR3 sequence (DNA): TGTGCCACCAGCAGAGACCCAGGGGGAACCCTCTCTGGGGCCAACGTCCTGACTTTC.

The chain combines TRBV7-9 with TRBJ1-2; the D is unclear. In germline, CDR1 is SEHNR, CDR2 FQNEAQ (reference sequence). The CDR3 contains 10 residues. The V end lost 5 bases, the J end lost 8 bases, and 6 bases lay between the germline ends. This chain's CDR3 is CASSPLGYTF. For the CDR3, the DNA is TGTGCCAGCAGCCCCTTGGGCTACACCTTC. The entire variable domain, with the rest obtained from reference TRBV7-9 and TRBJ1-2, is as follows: DTGVSQNPRHKITKRGQNVTFRCDPISEHNRLYWYRQTLGQGPEFLTYFQNEAQLEKSRLLSDRFSAERPKGSFSTLEIQRTEQGDSAMYLCASSPLGYTFGSGTRLTVV.

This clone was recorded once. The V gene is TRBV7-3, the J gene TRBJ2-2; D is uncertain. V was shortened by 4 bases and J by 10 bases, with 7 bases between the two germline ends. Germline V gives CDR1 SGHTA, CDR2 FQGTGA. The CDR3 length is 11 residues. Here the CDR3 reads CASSSREELFF. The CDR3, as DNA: TGTGCCAGCAGCTCCCGCGAGGAGCTGTTTTTT.

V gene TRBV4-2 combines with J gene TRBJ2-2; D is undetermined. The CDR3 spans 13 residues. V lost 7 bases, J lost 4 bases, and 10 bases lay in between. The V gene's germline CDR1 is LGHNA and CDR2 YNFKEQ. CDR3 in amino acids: CASKTPSTGELFF. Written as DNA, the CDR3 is TGTGCCAGCAAAACCCCTAGCACCGGGGAGCTGTTTTTT.

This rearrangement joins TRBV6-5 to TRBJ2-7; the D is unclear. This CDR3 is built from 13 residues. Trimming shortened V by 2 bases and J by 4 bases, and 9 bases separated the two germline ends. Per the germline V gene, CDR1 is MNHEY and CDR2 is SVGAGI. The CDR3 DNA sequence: TGTGCCAGCAGTTACAGAGGAAATTACGAGCAGTACTTC. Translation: CASSYRGNYEQYF.

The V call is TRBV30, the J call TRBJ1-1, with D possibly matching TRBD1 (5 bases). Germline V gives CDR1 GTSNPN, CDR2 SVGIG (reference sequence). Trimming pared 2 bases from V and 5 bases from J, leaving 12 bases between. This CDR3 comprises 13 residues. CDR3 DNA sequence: TGTGCCTGGAGTTGGGGGTCGGTGACTGAAGCTTTCTTT. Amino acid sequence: CAWSWGSVTEAFF. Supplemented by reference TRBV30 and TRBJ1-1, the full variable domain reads SQTIHQWPATLVQPVGSPLSLECTVEGTSNPNLYWYRQAAGRGLQLLFYSVGIGQISSEVPQNLSASRPQDRQFILSSKKLLLSDSGFYLCAWSWGSVTEAFFGQGTRLTVV.

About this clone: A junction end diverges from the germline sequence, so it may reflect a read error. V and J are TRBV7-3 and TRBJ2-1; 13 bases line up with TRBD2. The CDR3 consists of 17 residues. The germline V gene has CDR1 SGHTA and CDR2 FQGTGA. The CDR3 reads CASSLTGGLAGDNEQFF. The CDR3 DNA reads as TGTGCCAGCAGCCTAACGGGTGGACTAGCGGGGGACAATGAGCAGTTCTTC.

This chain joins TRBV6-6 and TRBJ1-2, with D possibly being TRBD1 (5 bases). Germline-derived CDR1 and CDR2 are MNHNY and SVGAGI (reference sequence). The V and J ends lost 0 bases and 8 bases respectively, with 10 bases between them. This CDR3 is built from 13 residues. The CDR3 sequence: CASSYSGPGGYTF. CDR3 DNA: TGTGCCAGCAGTTACTCCGGCCCAGGGGGCTACACCTTC.

This CDR3 is CATRGARSSGNTIYF. CDR3 nucleotides: TGTGCCACACGGGGTGCCCGCAGCTCTGGAAACACCATATATTTT. The chain recombines TRBV7-8 with TRBJ1-3, with D hard to call. Germline-derived CDR1 and CDR2 are SGHVS and FQNEAQ. This CDR3 is built from 15 residues. V was cut by 10 bases and J by 0 bases, with 16 bases left in between.

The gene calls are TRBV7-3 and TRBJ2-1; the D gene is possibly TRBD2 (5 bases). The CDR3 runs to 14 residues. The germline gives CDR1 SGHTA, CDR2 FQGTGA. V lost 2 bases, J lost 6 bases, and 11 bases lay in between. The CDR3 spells CASSLDPGSNEQFF. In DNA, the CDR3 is TGTGCCAGCAGCTTAGATCCGGGGAGCAATGAGCAGTTCTTC.

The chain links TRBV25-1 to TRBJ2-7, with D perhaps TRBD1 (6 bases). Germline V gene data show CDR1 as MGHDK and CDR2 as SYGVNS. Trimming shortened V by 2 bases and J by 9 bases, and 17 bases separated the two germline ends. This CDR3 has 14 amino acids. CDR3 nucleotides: TGTGCCAGCAGTGAAGGCTGGGGGCCCAACCCGCAGTACTTC. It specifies CASSEGWGPNPQYF.

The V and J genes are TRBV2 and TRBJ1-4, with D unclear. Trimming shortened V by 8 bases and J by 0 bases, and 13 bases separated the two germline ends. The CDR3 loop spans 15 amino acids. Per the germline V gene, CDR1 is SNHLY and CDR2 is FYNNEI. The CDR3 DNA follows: TGTGCCAGCGGGGTGAGACCGGCAACTAATGAAAAACTGTTTTTT. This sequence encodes CASGVRPATNEKLFF.

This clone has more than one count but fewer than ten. The CDR3 spells CASSPDRPHYGYTF. CDR3 bases: TGTGCCAGCAGCCCAGACAGACCCCACTATGGCTACACCTTC. This chain links TRBV9 with TRBJ1-2, with D possibly TRBD1 on 5 matching bases. The CDR3 totals 14 residues. The V gene's germline CDR1 is SGDLS and CDR2 YYNGEE. V was trimmed by 4 bases and J by 3 bases, leaving 13 bases between them.

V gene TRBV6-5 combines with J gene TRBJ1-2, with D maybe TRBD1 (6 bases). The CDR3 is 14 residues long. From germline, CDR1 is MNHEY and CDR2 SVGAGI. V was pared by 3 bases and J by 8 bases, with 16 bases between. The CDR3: CASSYDPTGHGYTF. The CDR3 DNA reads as TGTGCCAGCAGTTATGACCCAACAGGGCACGGCTACACCTTC.

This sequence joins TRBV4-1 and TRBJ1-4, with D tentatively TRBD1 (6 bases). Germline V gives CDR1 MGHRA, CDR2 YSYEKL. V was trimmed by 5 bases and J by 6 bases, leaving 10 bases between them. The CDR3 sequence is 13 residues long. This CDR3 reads CASSFGTYEKLFF. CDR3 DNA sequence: TGCGCCAGCAGCTTCGGGACATATGAAAAACTGTTTTTT.

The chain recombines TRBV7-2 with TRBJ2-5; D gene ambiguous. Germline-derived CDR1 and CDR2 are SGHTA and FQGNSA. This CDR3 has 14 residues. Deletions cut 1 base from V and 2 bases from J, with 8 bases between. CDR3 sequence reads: CASSLVPGQETQYF. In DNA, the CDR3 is TGTGCCAGCAGCTTAGTTCCCGGGCAAGAGACCCAGTACTTC.

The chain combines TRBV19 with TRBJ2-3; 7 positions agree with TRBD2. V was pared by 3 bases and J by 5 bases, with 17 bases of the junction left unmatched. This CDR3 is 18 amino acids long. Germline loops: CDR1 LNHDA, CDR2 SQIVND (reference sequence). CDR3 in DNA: TGTGCCAGTAGTATTGGGGCCACGGGGCTAGCGGAGGAAGATACGCAGTATTTT. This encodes CASSIGATGLAEEDTQYF.

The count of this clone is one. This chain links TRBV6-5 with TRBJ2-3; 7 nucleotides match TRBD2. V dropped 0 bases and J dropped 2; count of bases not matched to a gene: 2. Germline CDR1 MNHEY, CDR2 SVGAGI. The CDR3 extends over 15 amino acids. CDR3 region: CASSYSSGHTDTQYF. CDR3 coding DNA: TGTGCCAGCAGTTACTCTAGCGGGCACACAGATACGCAGTATTTT.

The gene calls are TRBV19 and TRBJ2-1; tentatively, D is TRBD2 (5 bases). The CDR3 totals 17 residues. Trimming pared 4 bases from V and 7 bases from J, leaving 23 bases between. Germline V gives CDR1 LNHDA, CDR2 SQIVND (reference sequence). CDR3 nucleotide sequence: TGTGCCAGTAGTAGTCCGGAGGAAGTGGAGAAGGCAAATGAGCAGTTCTTC. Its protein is CASSSPEEVEKANEQFF. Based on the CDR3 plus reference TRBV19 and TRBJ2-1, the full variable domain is DGGITQSPKYLFRKEGQNVTLSCEQNLNHDAMYWYRQDPGQGLRLIYYSQIVNDFQKGDIAEGYSVSREKKESFPLTVTSAQKNPTAFYLCASSSPEEVEKANEQFFGPGTRLTVL.

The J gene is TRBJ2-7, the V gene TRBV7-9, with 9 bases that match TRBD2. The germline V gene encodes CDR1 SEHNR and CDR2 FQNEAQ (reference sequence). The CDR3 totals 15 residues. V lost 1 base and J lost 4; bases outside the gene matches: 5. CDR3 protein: CASSLEATSGYEQYF. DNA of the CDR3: TGTGCCAGCAGCTTAGAGGCGACTAGCGGTTACGAGCAGTACTTC.

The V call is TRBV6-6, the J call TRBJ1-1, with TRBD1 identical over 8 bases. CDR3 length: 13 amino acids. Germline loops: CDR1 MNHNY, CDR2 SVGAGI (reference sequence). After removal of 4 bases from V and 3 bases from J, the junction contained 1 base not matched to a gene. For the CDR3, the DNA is TGTGCCAGCAGTTTGGGACAGGACACTGAAGCTTTCTTT. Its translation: CASSLGQDTEAFF.

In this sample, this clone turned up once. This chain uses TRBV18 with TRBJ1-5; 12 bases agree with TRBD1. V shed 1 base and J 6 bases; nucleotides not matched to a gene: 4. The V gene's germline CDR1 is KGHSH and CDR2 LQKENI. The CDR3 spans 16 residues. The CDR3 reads CASSPQGTGGGQPQHF. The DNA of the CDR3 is TGTGCCAGCTCACCACAAGGGACAGGGGGCGGTCAGCCCCAGCATTTT.

In DNA, the CDR3 is TGTGCCAGCAGCCTATCAGGGGGTGTTAACTATGGCTACACCTTC. It encodes CASSLSGGVNYGYTF. The chain combines TRBV7-9 with TRBJ1-2; 7 nucleotides agree with TRBD1. The CDR3 loop spans 15 amino acids. CDR1 is SEHNR, CDR2 FQNEAQ, per germline (reference sequence). With 5 bases clipped from V and 1 base from J, the junction kept 7 bases outside the gene matches.

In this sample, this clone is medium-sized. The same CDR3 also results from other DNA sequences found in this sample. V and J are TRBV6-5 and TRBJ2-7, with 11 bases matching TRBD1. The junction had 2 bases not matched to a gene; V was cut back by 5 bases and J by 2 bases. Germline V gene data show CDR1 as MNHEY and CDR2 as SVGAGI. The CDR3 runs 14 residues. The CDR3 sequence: CASSPGQGAYEQYF. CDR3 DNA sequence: TGTGCCAGCAGTCCGGGACAGGGGGCCTACGAGCAGTACTTC.

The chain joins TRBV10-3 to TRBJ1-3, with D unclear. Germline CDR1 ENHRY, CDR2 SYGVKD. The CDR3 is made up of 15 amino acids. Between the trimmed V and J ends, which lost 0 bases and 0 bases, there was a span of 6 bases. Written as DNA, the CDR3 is TGTGCCATCAGTGAGTCCTCCCACTCTGGAAACACCATATATTTT. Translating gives CAISESSHSGNTIYF.